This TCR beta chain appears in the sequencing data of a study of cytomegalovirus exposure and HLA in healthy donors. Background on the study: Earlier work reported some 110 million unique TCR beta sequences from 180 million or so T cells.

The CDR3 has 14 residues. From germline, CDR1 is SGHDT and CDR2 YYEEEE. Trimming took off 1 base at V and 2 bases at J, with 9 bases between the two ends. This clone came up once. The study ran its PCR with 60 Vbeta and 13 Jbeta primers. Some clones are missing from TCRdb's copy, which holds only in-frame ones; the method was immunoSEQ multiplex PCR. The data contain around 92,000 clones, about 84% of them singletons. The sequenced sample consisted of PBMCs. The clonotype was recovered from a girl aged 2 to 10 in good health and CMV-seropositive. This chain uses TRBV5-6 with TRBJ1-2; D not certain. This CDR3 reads CASSLFTVNYGYTF. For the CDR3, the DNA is TGTGCCAGCAGCTTGTTTACAGTCAACTATGGCTACACCTTC.